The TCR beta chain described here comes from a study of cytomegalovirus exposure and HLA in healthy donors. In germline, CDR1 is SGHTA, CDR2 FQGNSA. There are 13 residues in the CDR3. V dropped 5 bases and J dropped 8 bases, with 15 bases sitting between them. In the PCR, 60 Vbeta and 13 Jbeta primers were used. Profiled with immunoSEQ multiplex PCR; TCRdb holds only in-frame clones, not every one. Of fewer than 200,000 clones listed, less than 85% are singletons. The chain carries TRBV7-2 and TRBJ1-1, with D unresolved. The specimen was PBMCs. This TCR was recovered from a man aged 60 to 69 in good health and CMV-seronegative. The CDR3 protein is CASSLDAWAEAFF. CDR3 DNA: TGTGCCAGCAGCCTTGATGCCTGGGCAGAAGCTTTCTTT.